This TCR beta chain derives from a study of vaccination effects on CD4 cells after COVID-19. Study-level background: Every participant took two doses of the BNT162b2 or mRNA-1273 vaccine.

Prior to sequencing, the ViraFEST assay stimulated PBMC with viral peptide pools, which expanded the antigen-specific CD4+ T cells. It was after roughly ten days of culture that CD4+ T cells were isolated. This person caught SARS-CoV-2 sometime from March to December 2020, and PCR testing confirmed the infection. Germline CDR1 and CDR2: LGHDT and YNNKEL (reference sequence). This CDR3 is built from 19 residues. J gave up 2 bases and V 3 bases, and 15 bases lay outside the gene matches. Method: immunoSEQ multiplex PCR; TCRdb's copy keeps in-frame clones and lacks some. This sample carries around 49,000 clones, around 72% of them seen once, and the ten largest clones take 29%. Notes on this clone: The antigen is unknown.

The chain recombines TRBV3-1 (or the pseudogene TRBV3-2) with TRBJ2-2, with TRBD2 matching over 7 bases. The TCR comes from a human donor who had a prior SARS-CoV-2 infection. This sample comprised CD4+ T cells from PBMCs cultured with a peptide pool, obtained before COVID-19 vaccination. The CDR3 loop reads CASSQLNLRLALNTGELFF. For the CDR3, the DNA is TGTGCCAGCAGCCAGCTCAATCTCAGACTAGCTCTCAACACCGGGGAGCTGTTTTTT.